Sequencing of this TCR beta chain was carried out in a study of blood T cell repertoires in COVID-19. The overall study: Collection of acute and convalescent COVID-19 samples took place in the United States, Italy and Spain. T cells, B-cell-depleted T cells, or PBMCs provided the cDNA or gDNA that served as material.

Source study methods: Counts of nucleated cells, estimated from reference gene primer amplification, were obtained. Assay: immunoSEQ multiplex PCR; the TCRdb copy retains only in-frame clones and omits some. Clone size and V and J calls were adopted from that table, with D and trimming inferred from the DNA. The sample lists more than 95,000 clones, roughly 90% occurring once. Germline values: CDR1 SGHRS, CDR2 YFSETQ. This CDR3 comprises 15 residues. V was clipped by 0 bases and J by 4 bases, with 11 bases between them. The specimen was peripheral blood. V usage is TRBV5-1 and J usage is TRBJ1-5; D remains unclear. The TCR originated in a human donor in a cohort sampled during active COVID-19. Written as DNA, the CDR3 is TGCGCCAGCAGCTTGGCCGGCAGGCAAAATCAGCCCCAGCATTTT. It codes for CASSLAGRQNQPQHF.